What follows are 13 T cell receptor beta chains derived from one specimen sequenced in a study of OX40 agonist ivuxolimab in advanced cancers. TCRdb's copy holds only in-frame clones and misses some; the assay was immunoSEQ multiplex PCR. The data show fewer than 25,000 clones, roughly 81% seen once. The sample here was CD4+ or CD8+ T cells sorted from blood, taken in a trial of the OX40 agonist ivuxolimab. Source of these receptors: an adult with an advanced solid tumor such as melanoma, head and neck, liver or kidney cancer.

The count of this clone is one. The genes are TRBV7-6 and TRBJ2-5; D ambiguous. The V and J ends lost 1 base and 1 base respectively, with 7 bases between them. This CDR3 spans 14 amino acids. Per germline, CDR1 SGHVS and CDR2 FNYEAQ. The CDR3 is CASSLEMGQETQYF. Here the CDR3 DNA reads TGTGCCAGCAGCTTAGAAATGGGCCAAGAGACCCAGTACTTC.

This clone was counted a few times. The gene calls are TRBV30 and TRBJ2-1; D not certain. Germline loops: CDR1 GTSNPN, CDR2 SVGIG (reference sequence). The CDR3 contains 13 residues. Trimming pared 2 bases from V and 7 bases from J, leaving 12 bases between. The chain's CDR3 is CAWSPLPRNEQFF. CDR3 DNA sequence: TGTGCCTGGAGTCCTCTTCCTAGGAATGAGCAGTTCTTC.

The rearrangement joins TRBV6-1 to TRBJ2-7; 9 bases agree with TRBD1. There are 11 residues in the CDR3. The J segment lost 5 bases and the V segment lost 10 bases, leaving 3 bases of the junction unmatched. The germline V gene encodes CDR1 MNHNS and CDR2 SASEGT. The CDR3 loop reads CAMDRGHEQYF. The CDR3, as DNA: TGTGCCATGGACAGGGGCCACGAGCAGTACTTC.

This chain uses TRBV4-1 with TRBJ2-7; 7 bases agree with TRBD1. The CDR3 is 15 amino acids. Unmatched junction bases numbered 3, after V lost 1 base and J lost 0 bases. The germline V gene has CDR1 MGHRA and CDR2 YSYEKL. As DNA, the CDR3 is TGCGCCAGCAGCCAAGTGACAGGGCACTCCTACGAGCAGTACTTC. It translates to CASSQVTGHSYEQYF.

The chain carries TRBV14 and TRBJ1-1; D uncertain. This CDR3 is 14 amino acids long. CDR1 and CDR2 (germline): SGHDN, FVKESK. V was pared by 2 bases and J by 0 bases, with 7 bases between. CDR3: CASSQPPMNTEAFF. The CDR3 nucleotides read TGTGCCAGCAGCCAACCACCAATGAACACTGAAGCTTTCTTT.

The chain employs TRBV27 and TRBJ2-3, with 12 bases that match TRBD1. This CDR3 contains 12 residues. Germline values: CDR1 MNHEY, CDR2 SMNVEV (reference sequence). Trimming at V came to 3 bases and at J to 12 bases, leaving 1 base not matched to a gene. The CDR3 region has the DNA TGTGCCAGCAGTTTGGGGACAGGGGGCCAGTATTTT. Translated, it gives CASSLGTGGQYF.

The J gene is TRBJ2-3, the V gene TRBV5-4, with D unresolved. The CDR3 runs 12 residues. V was pared by 3 bases and J by 7 bases, with 9 bases between. Germline-derived CDR1 and CDR2 are SGHNT and YYREEE (reference sequence). CDR3 in DNA: TGTGCCAGCAGCTCGTGGGATAATACGCAGTATTTT. Translated, it gives CASSSWDNTQYF.

This chain links TRBV29-1 with TRBJ2-7; 11 nucleotides align to TRBD1. The V gene end was trimmed by 3 bases and the J gene end by 2 bases; junction bases not matched to a gene: 6. The CDR3 sequence is 15 residues long. The V gene's germline CDR1 is SQVTM and CDR2 ANQGSEA. The CDR3 loop is CSVELEGQGAYEQYF. As DNA, the CDR3 is TGCAGCGTTGAGCTTGAGGGACAGGGGGCCTACGAGCAGTACTTC.

The V and J genes are TRBV27 and TRBJ1-5; D gene ambiguous. CDR3 length: 13 residues. V was shortened by 3 bases and J by 3 bases, with 6 bases between the two germline ends. Germline V gives CDR1 MNHEY, CDR2 SMNVEV (reference sequence). The CDR3 loop is CASSFGYNQPQHF. As DNA, the CDR3 is TGTGCCAGCAGTTTCGGCTACAATCAGCCCCAGCATTTT.

This chain uses TRBV18 with TRBJ2-1; D could derive from TRBD1 or TRBD2 (5 bases each). V lost 6 bases to trimming and J lost 8 bases, with 14 bases between them. Germline CDR1 is KGHSH and CDR2 is LQKENI. This CDR3 has 13 amino acids. CDR3 residues: CASSRSRGDEQFF. Written as DNA, the CDR3 is TGTGCCAGCTCCCGGAGCCGGGGCGATGAGCAGTTCTTC.

This chain joins TRBV6-1 and TRBJ1-1; possible D gene TRBD1, 5 bases. Germline V gives CDR1 MNHNS, CDR2 SASEGT. There are 12 residues in the CDR3. V was clipped by 7 bases and J by 8 bases, with 14 bases between them. CDR3 coding DNA: TGTGCCAGCATGTTCTTCCGGGACGAAGCTTTCTTT. As protein: CASMFFRDEAFF.

This clone appeared a few times. This rearrangement joins TRBV2 to TRBJ1-1; D not certain. Germline-derived CDR1 and CDR2 are SNHLY and FYNNEI. With 3 bases removed from V and 4 bases from J, the gap between germline ends came to 12 bases. The CDR3 has 14 residues. CDR3 region: CASSERGLATEAFF. The CDR3 DNA reads TGTGCCAGCAGTGAGAGAGGGCTAGCCACTGAAGCTTTCTTT.

J is TRBJ1-2 and V is TRBV5-8, with 7 nucleotides matching TRBD1. Germline CDR1 is SGHTS and CDR2 is YDEGEE. V lost 4 bases to trimming and J lost 3 bases; unmatched junction nucleotides: 9. The CDR3 totals 15 residues. The CDR3 reads CASSGYRGADYGYTF. The CDR3 DNA sequence: TGTGCCAGCAGCGGCTACAGGGGCGCAGACTATGGCTACACCTTC.